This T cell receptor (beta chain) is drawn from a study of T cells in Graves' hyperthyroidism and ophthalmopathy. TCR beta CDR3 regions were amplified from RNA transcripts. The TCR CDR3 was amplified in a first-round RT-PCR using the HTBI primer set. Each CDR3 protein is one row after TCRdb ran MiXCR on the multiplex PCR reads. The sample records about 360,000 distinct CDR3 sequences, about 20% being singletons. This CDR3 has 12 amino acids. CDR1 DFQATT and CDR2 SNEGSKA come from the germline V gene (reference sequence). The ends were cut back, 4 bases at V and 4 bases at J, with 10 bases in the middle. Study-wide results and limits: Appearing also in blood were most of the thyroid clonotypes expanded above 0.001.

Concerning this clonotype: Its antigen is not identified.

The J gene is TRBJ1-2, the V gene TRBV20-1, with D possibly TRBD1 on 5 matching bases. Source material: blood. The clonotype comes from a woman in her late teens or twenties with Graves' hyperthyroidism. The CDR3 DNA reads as TGCAGTGCTACCGCAGGGCCCTATGGCTACACCTTC. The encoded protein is CSATAGPYGYTF.